This is a list of T cell receptor beta chains from one sample in a study of blood T cells in healthy people across ages. TCRdb recomputed calls from the 5' RACE reads with MiXCR, one row per CDR3 protein. The sample has 580,000 or so distinct CDR3 sequences, roughly 48% seen once. The sample taken for sequencing was blood. The receptors stem from a man of 80 years or more in good health. Both conserved end residues are part of each CDR3. The D gene is left open where the match is weak. Not all rows give a size; the values are once, few, many and, for expanded clones, a class.

TGTGCCAGCAGTCCCTCAGGGTTGGGTACCGGGGCCAACGTCCTGACTTTC	CASSPSGLGTGANVLTF	TRBV6-5	NA	many	TRBJ2-6
TGTGCCAGCAGCCATAGGGACAGGGGGAGCTACAATGAGCAGTTCTTC	CASSHRDRGSYNEQFF	TRBV3-1	TRBD1	few	TRBJ2-1
TGCAGTGCTAGAGGATCAAGGAACACTGAAGCTTTCTTT	CSARGSRNTEAFF	TRBV20-1	NA	NA	TRBJ1-1
TGCGCCAGCAGCCAAGCGGGACTGGACTCCTACGAGCAGTACTTC	CASSQAGLDSYEQYF	TRBV4-3	NA	NA	TRBJ2-7
TGTGCCAGCACAGGGCTAGGCACTAATGAAAAACTGTTTTTT	CASTGLGTNEKLFF	TRBV2	NA	NA	TRBJ1-4
TGTGCCAGCAGCTTAGCCGCCACCCAGCTTTCCTACGAGCAGTACTTC	CASSLAATQLSYEQYF	TRBV7-2	NA	NA	TRBJ2-7
TGTGCCAGCAGCTCTAAGGGGTTCGCGGATCAGCCCCAGCATTTT	CASSSKGFADQPQHF	TRBV7-8	NA	NA	TRBJ1-5
TGTGCCAGCAGCTACTTCGGGGGGGCTGCAGATACGCAGTATTTT	CASSYFGGAADTQYF	TRBV7-8	TRBD2	few	TRBJ2-3
TGTGCCAGCAGTTATTTGGGGGATTCACCCCTCCACTTT	CASSYLGDSPLHF	TRBV6-5	NA	many	TRBJ1-6
TGTGCCAGCAGTTCCCCATCCTACGAGCAGTACTTC	CASSSPSYEQYF	TRBV11-2	NA	NA	TRBJ2-7
TGTGCCACCAGTGACTCCGACAGGACCTATGGCTACACCTTC	CATSDSDRTYGYTF	TRBV24-1	NA	NA	TRBJ1-2
TGTGCCAGCAGCTTAGACCAGGGTGAAGCTTTCTTT	CASSLDQGEAFF	TRBV7-9	NA	few	TRBJ1-1
TGTGCCAGCAGCCTTGGCTGGGGCACAGATACGCAGTATTTT	CASSLGWGTDTQYF	TRBV7-2	NA	NA	TRBJ2-3
TGTGCCAGCAGTCGCACCCCGGGACAGGGTAACAATGAGCAGTTCTTC	CASSRTPGQGNNEQFF	TRBV6-2/TRBV6-3	TRBD1	NA	TRBJ2-1
TGTGCCATCAAAGGCAGGGGACCAGCCTACGAGCAGTACTTC	CAIKGRGPAYEQYF	TRBV10-3	NA	NA	TRBJ2-7
TGCGCCAGCAGCTCGGGTGGAACAAGCACAGATACGCAGTATTTT	CASSSGGTSTDTQYF	TRBV5-1	NA	NA	TRBJ2-3
TGTGCCAGCCGGCCCCTCTTAGGGACAGGAAGCTCCTATAATTCACCCCTCCACTTT	CASRPLLGTGSSYNSPLHF	TRBV12-3/TRBV12-4	TRBD1	few	TRBJ1-6
TGTGCCACCAGCAGCGGACAGAGGAACTATGGCTACACCTTC	CATSSGQRNYGYTF	TRBV15	NA	NA	TRBJ1-2
TGCGCCAGCAGCCAAGGCGTAGTGGGAGATGACGAGCAGTACTTC	CASSQGVVGDDEQYF	TRBV4-3	NA	NA	TRBJ2-7
TGCGCCAGCAGCTACGGGACTAGCGGGGCCTACGAGCAGTACTTC	CASSYGTSGAYEQYF	TRBV5-1	TRBD2	few	TRBJ2-7
TGCAGTGCTAGGGGCTTCGGGACTAGCGCCTACGAGCAGTACTTC	CSARGFGTSAYEQYF	TRBV20-1	TRBD2	NA	TRBJ2-7
TGTGCCAGCAGTTACGTCCGGGACTACCAAGAGACCCAGTACTTC	CASSYVRDYQETQYF	TRBV6-5	NA	NA	TRBJ2-5
TGTGCCAGCAGCACCTGGATGGGGAATGAGCAGTTCTTC	CASSTWMGNEQFF	TRBV3-1	NA	NA	TRBJ2-1
TGTGCCAGCAGTTTTCCCACTAGCGGGGGGGCCACGGCAGGCACGCAGTATTTT	CASSFPTSGGATAGTQYF	TRBV12-3/TRBV12-4	TRBD2	few	TRBJ2-3
TGTGCCATCAGGACCGACAGGTACCAAGAGACCCAGTACTTC	CAIRTDRYQETQYF	TRBV10-3	NA	NA	TRBJ2-5
TGTGCCAGCAGGACCTCAAAAGGCTATGGCTACACCTTC	CASRTSKGYGYTF	TRBV12-3/TRBV12-4	NA	few	TRBJ1-2
TGTGCCAGCAGCCGGGGACAGGAGAGGGGGGATACGCAGTATTTT	CASSRGQERGDTQYF	TRBV2	TRBD1	NA	TRBJ2-3
TGTGCCAGCAGCTTAGGCGGGGGGGCCCCAGATACGCAGTATTTT	CASSLGGGAPDTQYF	TRBV11-3	TRBD2	once	TRBJ2-3
TGCAGTGCTAGAGACCAACTCTCCGATACGCAGTATTTT	CSARDQLSDTQYF	TRBV20-1	NA	NA	TRBJ2-3
TGTGCCACCAGCAGAGATGGGGGGTTGACTGAAGCTTTCTTT	CATSRDGGLTEAFF	TRBV15	NA	NA	TRBJ1-1
TGCGCCAGCAGCTTGGAAGCAGGGGGCACAGATACGCAGTATTTT	CASSLEAGGTDTQYF	TRBV5-1	NA	NA	TRBJ2-3
TGTGCCAGCAGCTATGAGCAGTTCTTC	CASSYEQFF	TRBV7-2	NA	NA	TRBJ2-1
TGTGCCAGCAGCTTGGAACAGGGTCGTCTAAATGAGCAGTTCTTC	CASSLEQGRLNEQFF	TRBV11-3	NA	few	TRBJ2-1
TGTGCCAGCAGCTTCTCCGGGAACGAAAAACTGTTTTTT	CASSFSGNEKLFF	TRBV11-1	NA	few	TRBJ1-4
TGTGCCAGTGGGGCGGCTAGCGGGCCCTACGAGCAGTACTTC	CASGAASGPYEQYF	TRBV2	TRBD2	few	TRBJ2-7
TGCAGTGCTAACCCTACGAGCTCCTACAATGAGCAGTACTTC	CSANPTSSYNEQYF	TRBV20-1	NA	NA	TRBJ2-7
TGTGCCAGCAGCACCAGGGAAGGGAATGAGCAGTTCTTC	CASSTREGNEQFF	TRBV6-5	NA	NA	TRBJ2-1
TGTGCCAGCAGTTCCCTCCCAGGGGGCTCTGGGGCCAACGTCCTGACTTTC	CASSSLPGGSGANVLTF	TRBV12-3/TRBV12-4	TRBD1	NA	TRBJ2-6